The present TCR beta chain was sequenced within a study of blood T cell repertoires in COVID-19. Study information: The United States, Italy and Spain provided the acute and convalescent COVID-19 samples.

The table lists this clone with a count of one. This CDR3 has 13 residues. Germline-derived CDR1 and CDR2 are LNHDA and SQIVND (reference sequence). Trimming stripped 7 bases from V and 1 base from J, with 8 bases between. Authors' processing steps: Reference gene primers were amplified, and this amplification served to estimate nucleated cell counts. Generated by immunoSEQ multiplex PCR, the TCRdb table keeps only in-frame clones and is missing some. The DNA gave D and trimming, while V, J and clone size come from that table. The table records around 300,000 clones, 85% of them present only once. The material sequenced was peripheral blood. The clonotype originates from a human donor in a cohort sampled during active COVID-19. The J gene is TRBJ1-3, the V gene TRBV19; D remains unclear. This CDR3 reads CASIPGSGNTIYF. In DNA, the CDR3 is TGTGCCAGTATACCGGGGTCTGGAAACACCATATATTTT.